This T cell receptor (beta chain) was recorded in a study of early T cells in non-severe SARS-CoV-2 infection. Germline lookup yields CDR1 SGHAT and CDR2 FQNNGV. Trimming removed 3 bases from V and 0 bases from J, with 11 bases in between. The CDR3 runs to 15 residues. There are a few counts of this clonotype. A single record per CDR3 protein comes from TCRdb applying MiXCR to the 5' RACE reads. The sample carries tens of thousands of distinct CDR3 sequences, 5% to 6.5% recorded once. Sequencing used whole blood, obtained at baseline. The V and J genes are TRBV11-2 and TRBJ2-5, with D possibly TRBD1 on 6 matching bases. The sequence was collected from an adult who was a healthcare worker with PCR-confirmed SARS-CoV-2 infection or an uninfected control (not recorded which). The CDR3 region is CASSLGHQYQETQYF. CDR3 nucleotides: TGTGCCAGCAGCTTGGGACACCAGTACCAAGAGACCCAGTACTTC.